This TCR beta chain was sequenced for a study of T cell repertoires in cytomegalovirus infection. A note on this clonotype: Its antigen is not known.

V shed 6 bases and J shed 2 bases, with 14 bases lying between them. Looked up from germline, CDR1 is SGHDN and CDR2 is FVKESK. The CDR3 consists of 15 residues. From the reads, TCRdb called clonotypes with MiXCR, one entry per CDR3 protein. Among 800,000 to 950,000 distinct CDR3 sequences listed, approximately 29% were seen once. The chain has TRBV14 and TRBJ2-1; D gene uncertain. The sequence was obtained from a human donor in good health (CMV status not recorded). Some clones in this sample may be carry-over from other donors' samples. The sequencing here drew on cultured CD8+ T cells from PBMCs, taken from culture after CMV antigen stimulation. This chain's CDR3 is CASRRALGTYNEQFF. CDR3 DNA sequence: TGTGCCAGCAGAAGGGCCCTAGGAACCTACAATGAGCAGTTCTTC.